This note documents a single T cell receptor (beta chain) sequence. This specimen belongs to a study of OX40 agonist ivuxolimab in advanced cancers. Study summary: The dose-escalation group included hepatocellular carcinoma, melanoma, renal cell carcinoma and head and neck cancer.

Assay: immunoSEQ multiplex PCR; the TCRdb copy retains only in-frame clones and omits some. The sample contains tens of thousands of clones, 88% of which appear only once. Germline CDR1 LGHNA, CDR2 YSLEER. The V gene end was trimmed by 5 bases and the J gene end by 6 bases; junction bases not matched to a gene: 12. This CDR3 is 15 amino acids long. The J gene is TRBJ1-2, the V gene TRBV4-3; 7 bases are a match to TRBD1. This clonotype was obtained from an adult with an advanced solid tumor such as melanoma, head and neck, liver or kidney cancer. The sequences come from CD4+ or CD8+ T cells sorted from blood, collected in a trial of the OX40 agonist ivuxolimab. The CDR3 sequence is CASSYSDREIHGYTF. In nucleotides, the CDR3 is TGCGCCAGCAGCTACTCAGACAGGGAGATTCATGGCTACACCTTC.